This entry lists 3 T cell receptor beta chains sequenced from one sample in a study of molecular identifiers for immune sequencing clone quantification. TCRdb re-called the PCR reads through MiXCR, storing one row per CDR3 protein. The sample includes under 600,000 distinct CDR3 sequences, approximately 25% of them seen just once. The sequenced material came from naive CD8+ T cells from blood, with Jurkat cell RNA spiked in. Subset here: FACS-sorted CD8+CD4-CCR7+CD45RA+ naive T cells. These receptors were obtained from a human donor in good health. Some libraries in this study had Jurkat cell RNA spiked in.

The chain carries TRBV9 and TRBJ1-4, with a weak D call TRBD1 (6 bases). Germline assignment: CDR1 SGDLS and CDR2 YYNGEE. The CDR3 is 16 residues long. V lost 4 bases, J lost 5 bases, and 18 bases lay in between. CDR3 DNA sequence: TGTGCCAGCAGCCTAAACCGGGGGGGCAAGAATGAAAAACTGTTTTTT. This codes for CASSLNRGGKNEKLFF.

The sample holds many counts of this clonotype. V and J are TRBV4-3 and TRBJ2-7; D perhaps matches TRBD1 (5 bases). V was trimmed by 1 base and J by 0 bases, leaving 10 bases between them. Germline V gene data show CDR1 as LGHNA and CDR2 as YSLEER. This CDR3 has 15 amino acids. CDR3 sequence reads: CASSQATGISYEQYF. CDR3 in DNA: TGCGCCAGCAGCCAAGCCACAGGTATCTCCTACGAGCAGTACTTC.

This clonotype has a count of ten or more. The chain employs TRBV27 and TRBJ2-1; TRBD2 matches 9 bases. V shed 3 bases, J shed 3 bases, and the junction held 3 bases outside the gene matches. CDR3 size: 15 residues. Germline assignment: CDR1 MNHEY and CDR2 SMNVEV (reference sequence). The CDR3 is CASSFEAGGYNEQFF. CDR3 in DNA: TGTGCCAGCAGTTTCGAAGCGGGGGGCTACAATGAGCAGTTCTTC.